This T cell receptor beta chain was profiled in a study of blood T cell repertoires in COVID-19. Overall study: Samples representing acute and convalescent COVID-19 were sourced from the United States, Italy and Spain. The cDNA or gDNA used as material had been derived from T cells, B-cell-depleted T cells, or PBMCs.

As originally analysed: Estimation of nucleated cell counts relied on the amplification of reference gene primers. Assay: immunoSEQ multiplex PCR; the TCRdb copy retains only in-frame clones and omits some. Clone size and V and J calls were adopted from that table, with D and trimming inferred from the DNA. The data hold about 46,000 clones, with over 70% observed a single time. V shed 0 bases and J shed 8 bases, with 20 bases lying between them. The CDR3 spans 17 residues. The germline V gene encodes CDR1 MNHEY and CDR2 SVGEGT. The sample was peripheral blood. This TCR was recovered from an elderly woman with acute or convalescent COVID-19. V and J are TRBV6-2 or TRBV6-3 and TRBJ2-1; a possible D gene is TRBD2 (6 bases). CDR3: CASSYSSGSGPVDEQFF. DNA for the CDR3: TGTGCCAGCAGTTACTCGAGTGGTAGCGGCCCCGTCGATGAGCAGTTCTTC.